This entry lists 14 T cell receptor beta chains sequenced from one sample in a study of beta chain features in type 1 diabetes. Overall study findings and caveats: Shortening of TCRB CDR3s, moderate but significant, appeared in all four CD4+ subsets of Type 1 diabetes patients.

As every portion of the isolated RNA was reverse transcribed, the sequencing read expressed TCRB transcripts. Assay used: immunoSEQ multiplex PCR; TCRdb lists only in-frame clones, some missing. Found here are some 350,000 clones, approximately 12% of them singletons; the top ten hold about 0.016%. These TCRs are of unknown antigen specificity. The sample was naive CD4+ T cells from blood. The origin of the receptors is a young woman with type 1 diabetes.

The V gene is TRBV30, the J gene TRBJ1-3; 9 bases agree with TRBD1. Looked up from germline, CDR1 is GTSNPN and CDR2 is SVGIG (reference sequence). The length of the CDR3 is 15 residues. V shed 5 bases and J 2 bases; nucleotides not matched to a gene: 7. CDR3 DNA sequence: TGTGCCTGGTTGGGACAGGGAGTTGCTGGAAACACCATATATTTT. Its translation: CAWLGQGVAGNTIYF. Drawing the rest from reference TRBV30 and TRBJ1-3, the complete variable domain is SQTIHQWPATLVQPVGSPLSLECTVEGTSNPNLYWYRQAAGRGLQLLFYSVGIGQISSEVPQNLSASRPQDRQFILSSKKLLLSDSGFYLCAWLGQGVAGNTIYFGEGSWLTVV.

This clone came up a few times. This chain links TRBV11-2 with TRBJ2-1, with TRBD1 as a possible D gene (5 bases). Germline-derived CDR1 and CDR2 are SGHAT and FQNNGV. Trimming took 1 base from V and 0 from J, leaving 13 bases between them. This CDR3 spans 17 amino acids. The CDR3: CASSLGVGPSSYNEQFF. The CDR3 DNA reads TGTGCCAGCAGCTTAGGAGTGGGGCCGAGCTCCTACAATGAGCAGTTCTTC.

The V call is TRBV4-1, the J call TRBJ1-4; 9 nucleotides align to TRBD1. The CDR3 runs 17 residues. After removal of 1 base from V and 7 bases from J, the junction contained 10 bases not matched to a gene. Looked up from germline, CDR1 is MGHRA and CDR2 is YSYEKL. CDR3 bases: TGCGCCAGCAGCCAAGGCTACAGGGGGCTCGGGAGTGAAAAACTGTTTTTT. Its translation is CASSQGYRGLGSEKLFF.

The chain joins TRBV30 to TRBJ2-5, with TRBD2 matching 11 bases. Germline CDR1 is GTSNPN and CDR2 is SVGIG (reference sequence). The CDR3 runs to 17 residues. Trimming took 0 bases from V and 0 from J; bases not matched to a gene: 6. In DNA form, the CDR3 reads TGTGCCTGGAGTGTAGCCCCGGGACTAGCGGACCAAGAGACCCAGTACTTC. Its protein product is CAWSVAPGLADQETQYF.

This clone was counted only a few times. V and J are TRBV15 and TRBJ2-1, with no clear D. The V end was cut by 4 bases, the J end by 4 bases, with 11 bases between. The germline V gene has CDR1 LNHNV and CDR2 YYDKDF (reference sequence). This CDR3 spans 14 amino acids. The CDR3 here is CATSKRNPYNEQFF. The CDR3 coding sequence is TGTGCCACCAGCAAGAGGAACCCTTACAATGAGCAGTTCTTC.

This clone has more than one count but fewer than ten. CDR3 protein: CASCVNANTGELFF. The CDR3 bases are TGTGCCAGCTGCGTGAACGCGAACACCGGGGAGCTGTTTTTT. The V gene is TRBV7-2, the J gene TRBJ2-2; D unclear. Trimming left V 8 bases short and J 0 bases short, with 10 bases between. The CDR3 runs 14 residues. Germline values: CDR1 SGHTA, CDR2 FQGNSA.

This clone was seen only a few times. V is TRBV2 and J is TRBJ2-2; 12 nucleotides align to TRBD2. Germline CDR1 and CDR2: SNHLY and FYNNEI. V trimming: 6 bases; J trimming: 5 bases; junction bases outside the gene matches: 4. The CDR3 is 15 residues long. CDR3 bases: TGTGCCAGCAGCGGACTAGCGGGATCGACCGGGGAGCTGTTTTTT. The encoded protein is CASSGLAGSTGELFF. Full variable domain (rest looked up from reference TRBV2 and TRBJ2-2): EPEVTQTPSHQVTQMGQEVILRCVPISNHLYFYWYRQILGQKVEFLVSFYNNEISEKSEIFDDQFSVERPDGSNFTLKIRSTKLEDSAMYFCASSGLAGSTGELFFGEGSRLTVL.

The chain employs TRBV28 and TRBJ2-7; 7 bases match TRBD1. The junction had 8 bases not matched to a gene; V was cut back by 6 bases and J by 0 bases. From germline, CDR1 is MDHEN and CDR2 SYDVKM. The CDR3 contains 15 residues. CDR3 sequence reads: CASRSPGQTSYEQYV. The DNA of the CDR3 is TGTGCCAGCAGATCACCGGGACAGACCTCCTACGAGCAGTACGTC.

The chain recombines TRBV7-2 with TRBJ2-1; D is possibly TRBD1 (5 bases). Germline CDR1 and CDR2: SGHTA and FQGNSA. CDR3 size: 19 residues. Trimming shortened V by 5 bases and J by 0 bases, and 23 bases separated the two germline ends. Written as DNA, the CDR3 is TGTGCCAGCAGCCGCCGGGCGGATATGGGGCGGAGCTCCTACAATGAGCAGTTCTTC. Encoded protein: CASSRRADMGRSSYNEQFF.

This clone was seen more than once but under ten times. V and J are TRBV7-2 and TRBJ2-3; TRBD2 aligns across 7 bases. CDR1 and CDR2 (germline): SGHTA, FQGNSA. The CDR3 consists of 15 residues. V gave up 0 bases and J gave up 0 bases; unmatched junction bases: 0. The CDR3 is CASSLASGSTDTQYF. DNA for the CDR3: TGTGCCAGCAGCTTAGCTAGCGGGAGCACAGATACGCAGTATTTT.

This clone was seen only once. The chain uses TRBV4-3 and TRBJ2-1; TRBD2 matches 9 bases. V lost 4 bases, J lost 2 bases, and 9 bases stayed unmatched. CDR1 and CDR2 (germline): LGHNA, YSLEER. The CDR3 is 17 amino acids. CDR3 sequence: CASSLLPGLAAYNEQFF. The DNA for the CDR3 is TGCGCCAGCAGCCTACTTCCGGGACTAGCAGCCTACAATGAGCAGTTCTTC.

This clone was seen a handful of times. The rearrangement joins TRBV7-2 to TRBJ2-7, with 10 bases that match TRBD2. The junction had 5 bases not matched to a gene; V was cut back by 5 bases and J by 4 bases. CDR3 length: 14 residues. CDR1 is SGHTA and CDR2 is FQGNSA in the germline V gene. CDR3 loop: CASSQAGGGYEQYV. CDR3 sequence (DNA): TGTGCCAGCAGCCAAGCGGGAGGGGGATACGAGCAGTACGTC.

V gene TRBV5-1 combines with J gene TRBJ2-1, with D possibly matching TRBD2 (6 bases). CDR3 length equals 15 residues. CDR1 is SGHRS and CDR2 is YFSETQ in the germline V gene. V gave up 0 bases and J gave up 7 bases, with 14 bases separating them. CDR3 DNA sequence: TGCGCCAGCAGCTTGGGACTAGATCTTTCAAATGAGCAGTTCTTC. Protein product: CASSLGLDLSNEQFF.

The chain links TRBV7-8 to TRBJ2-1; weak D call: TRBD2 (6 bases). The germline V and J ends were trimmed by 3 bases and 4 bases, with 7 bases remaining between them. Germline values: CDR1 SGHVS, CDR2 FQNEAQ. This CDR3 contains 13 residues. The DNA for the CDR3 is TGTGCCAGCAGCTTCGGACTATACAATGAGCAGTTCTTC. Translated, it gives CASSFGLYNEQFF.